This T cell receptor beta chain came from a study of T cells after yellow fever vaccination. For the study at large: CD3, CD45RA, CCR7 and CD95 staining defined sorted EM, EMRA, CM and Tscm cells. Study-wide findings and caveats: At around 96% for CD4 and approximately 89% for CD8, most primary-vaccination clones showed up again after the booster. Among sorted memory subsets on day 0, almost all vaccine-responding clonotypes fell below detection. A secondary response was less intense yet reached its peak sooner, at day 5 versus 15.

In TCRdb, the 5' RACE reads were re-called with MiXCR into one record per CDR3 protein. The sample yields 50,000 to 60,000 distinct CDR3 sequences, about 5.6% seen once. Germline V gene data show CDR1 as LGHNT and CDR2 as FRNRAP. This CDR3 comprises 21 residues. V shed 3 bases and J 0 bases; nucleotides not matched to a gene: 16. This TCR was sampled from a man younger than 35 who received the YFV17D yellow fever vaccine. The sequenced sample was PBMCs, either bulk or a sorted T-cell subset (CD4+, CD8+, memory, or dextramer-sorted; not recorded which), obtained on the day of the yellow fever booster vaccination. The chain links TRBV12-5 to TRBJ2-7, with 14 nucleotides matching TRBD2. The CDR3 bases are TGTGCTAGTGGTTTCTTCCCGACCGGGACTAGCGGGGGCTACTCCTCCTACGAGCAGTACTTC. It encodes CASGFFPTGTSGGYSSYEQYF.